Below are 20 T cell receptor beta chains sequenced from a single sample in a study of the immune and genomic landscape of osteosarcoma. The method was immunoSEQ multiplex PCR; TCRdb's version includes in-frame clones alone and lacks a portion of them. This table has 400 to 500 clones, around three quarters appearing once. Input material: metastatic tumor tissue from the chest wall. Receptors were obtained from a woman younger than 35 with osteosarcoma.

The chain joins TRBV5-4 to TRBJ2-7; 9 bases are a match to TRBD1. The CDR3 contains 13 residues. Germline values: CDR1 SGHNT, CDR2 YYREEE (reference sequence). V shed 3 bases and J 3 bases; nucleotides not matched to a gene: 1. In nucleotides, the CDR3 is TGTGCCAGCAGCTGGACAGGGGACTACGAGCAGTACTTC. This translates into CASSWTGDYEQYF.

The chain has TRBV9 and TRBJ1-1, with D unclear. In germline, CDR1 is SGDLS, CDR2 YYNGEE. The V end was cut by 0 bases, the J end by 5 bases, with 11 bases between. There are 14 residues in the CDR3. In DNA form, the CDR3 reads TGTGCCAGCAGCGTAGGTACGCCGGGGACTGAAGCTTTCTTT. It encodes CASSVGTPGTEAFF. The entire variable domain, with the rest obtained from reference TRBV9 and TRBJ1-1, is as follows: DSGVTQTPKHLITATGQRVTLRCSPRSGDLSVYWYQQSLDQGLQFLIQYYNGEERAKGNILERFSAQQFPDLHSELNLSSLELGDSALYFCASSVGTPGTEAFFGQGTRLTVV.

V gene TRBV5-1 combines with J gene TRBJ1-1; D may be TRBD1 (5 bases). Germline CDR1 reads SGHRS; CDR2 reads YFSETQ. The V end was cut by 3 bases, the J end by 4 bases, with 37 bases between. There are 22 residues in the CDR3. CDR3 DNA: TGCGCCAGCAGCTCGGGCGGATCGGGGACTCCCCGTAAAGCCGGATTGGGCACTGAAGCTTTCTTT. Its protein is CASSSGGSGTPRKAGLGTEAFF.

The genes are TRBV9 and TRBJ1-2; the D gene is possibly TRBD1 (6 bases). Trimming removed 0 bases from V and 5 bases from J, with 17 bases in between. Germline CDR1 and CDR2: SGDLS and YYNGEE. The CDR3 has 16 residues. This chain's CDR3 is CASSVAGGGSSYGYTF. The CDR3 nucleotides read TGTGCCAGCAGCGTAGCCGGAGGGGGGTCGAGTTATGGCTACACCTTC.

The chain combines TRBV28 with TRBJ2-2, with a weak D call TRBD1 (5 bases). CDR1 and CDR2 (germline): MDHEN, SYDVKM. Deletions cut 6 bases from V and 5 bases from J, with 16 bases between. The CDR3 runs 15 residues. CDR3: CASRHNRLRTGELFF. The CDR3 DNA follows: TGTGCCAGCAGACACAACAGGCTGCGGACCGGGGAGCTGTTTTTT.

The V call is TRBV19, the J call TRBJ2-3; D assignment may be TRBD1 or TRBD2 (6 bases each). There are 13 residues in the CDR3. V gave up 4 bases and J gave up 4 bases, with 9 bases separating them. In germline, CDR1 is LNHDA, CDR2 SQIVND (reference sequence). The DNA for the CDR3 is TGTGCCAGTAGTAACGGGGGCGCAGATACGCAGTATTTT. Protein sequence: CASSNGGADTQYF.

The chain recombines TRBV15 with TRBJ1-4, with 7 bases identical to TRBD1. The CDR3 covers 16 residues. Germline trimming cut 0 bases from V and 8 bases from J; bases unmatched to any gene: 9. Germline V gene lookup returns CDR1 LNHNV and CDR2 YYDKDF (reference sequence). The CDR3 loop reads CATSRDRNRGREKLFF. Written as DNA, the CDR3 is TGTGCCACCAGCAGAGATAGAAACAGGGGCAGAGAAAAACTGTTTTTT.

V gene TRBV2 combines with J gene TRBJ2-7; 14 bases line up with TRBD2. From germline, CDR1 is SNHLY and CDR2 FYNNEI. V was clipped by 6 bases and J by 6 bases; unmatched bases: 7. This CDR3 spans 15 amino acids. Written as DNA, the CDR3 is TGTGCCAGCAGGATGACTAGCGGGAGGGCCGGCGAGCAGTACTTC. Translation: CASRMTSGRAGEQYF.

This clone has only one observation. This rearrangement joins TRBV5-1 to TRBJ2-1; D possibly corresponds to TRBD2 (5 bases). The germline V gene has CDR1 SGHRS and CDR2 YFSETQ. The germline V and J ends were trimmed by 4 bases and 7 bases, with 15 bases remaining between them. The CDR3 is 14 amino acids. In nucleotides, the CDR3 is TGCGCCAGCAGCCCTGGACTGCCGGAGAATGAGCAGTTCTTC. Translating gives CASSPGLPENEQFF. Filled out from reference TRBV5-1 and TRBJ2-1, the complete variable domain reads KAGVTQTPRYLIKTRGQQVTLSCSPISGHRSVSWYQQTPGQGLQFLFEYFSETQRNKGNFPGRFSGRQFSNSRSEMNVSTLELGDSALYLCASSPGLPENEQFFGPGTRLTVL.

This clone has only one observation. The chain carries TRBV2 and TRBJ2-7, with 10 nucleotides matching TRBD1. The CDR3 runs to 16 residues. V shed 7 bases, J shed 1 base, and the junction held 10 bases outside the gene matches. CDR1 is SNHLY, CDR2 FYNNEI, per germline. This chain's CDR3 is CASTRAKDRGSYEQYF. The CDR3 nucleotides read TGTGCCAGCACCCGCGCCAAGGACAGGGGGTCCTACGAGCAGTACTTC.

The J gene is TRBJ2-7, the V gene TRBV27; no clear D. This CDR3 has 15 amino acids. Trimming cost V 2 bases and J 4 bases, with 15 bases left between them. Germline V gene lookup returns CDR1 MNHEY and CDR2 SMNVEV (reference sequence). CDR3: CASSLTVPTPYEQYF. Here the CDR3 DNA reads TGTGCCAGCAGTTTAACGGTACCCACTCCATACGAGCAGTACTTC.

Worth noting for this clone: The junction does not match germline at one end; this may be a read error. This sequence joins TRBV7-7 and TRBJ1-2; 8 bases match TRBD1. Germline CDR1 is SSHAT and CDR2 is FNYEAQ (reference sequence). The CDR3 totals 12 residues. Here the CDR3 DNA reads TGTGCTAGCAGCTTAGGACAGGGTGGCTACACCTTC. It translates to CASSLGQGGYTF.

This clone occurred a few times. The chain recombines TRBV7-2 with TRBJ2-2; 7 bases align to TRBD1. V was pared by 5 bases and J by 6 bases, with 3 bases of the junction left unmatched. CDR3 size: 13 residues. Germline V CDR1 and CDR2: SGHTA, FQGNSA. The CDR3 spells CASSRGRSGELFF. Written as DNA, the CDR3 is TGTGCCAGCAGCAGGGGGCGGTCCGGGGAGCTGTTTTTT.

This clone was seen a few times. V and J are TRBV15 and TRBJ2-5, with 7 bases aligning to TRBD1. Trimming removed 0 bases from V and 4 bases from J; junction bases left unmatched: 5. The CDR3 runs 15 residues. Germline CDR1 and CDR2: LNHNV and YYDKDF (reference sequence). CDR3: CATSRETGPGETQYF. The CDR3 DNA reads as TGTGCCACCAGCAGAGAGACAGGGCCCGGAGAGACCCAGTACTTC.

This clone was seen once. The CDR3 sequence is CASGTGFLGAYNEQFF. The CDR3 nucleotides are TGTGCTAGTGGTACGGGATTCCTTGGGGCATACAATGAGCAGTTCTTC. The rearrangement links TRBV12-5 to TRBJ2-1, with D possibly being TRBD1 or TRBD2 (5 bases each). Per germline, CDR1 LGHNT and CDR2 FRNRAP. This CDR3 region has 16 residues. The V end lost 5 bases, the J end lost 4 bases, and 18 bases lay between the germline ends.

This clone came up once. The rearrangement uses TRBV28 and TRBJ1-2; TRBD1 aligns across 8 bases. Trimming took 6 bases from V and 0 from J; bases not matched to a gene: 9. The CDR3 sequence is 16 residues long. Looked up from germline, CDR1 is MDHEN and CDR2 is SYDVKM. CDR3 loop: CASSSTRQGPNYGYTF. CDR3 DNA: TGTGCCAGCAGCTCCACCCGACAGGGGCCTAACTATGGCTACACCTTC.

This clone is judged hyperexpanded. CDR3 sequence: CASSYSRDNEKLFF. CDR3 DNA sequence: TGTGCCAGCAGTTACTCCAGGGATAATGAAAAACTGTTTTTT. The chain is built from TRBV6-5 and TRBJ1-4; the D gene is possibly TRBD1 (5 bases). The CDR3 is 14 residues long. Trimming took 0 bases from V and 4 from J, leaving 6 bases between them. From germline, CDR1 is MNHEY and CDR2 SVGAGI.

The chain has TRBV9 and TRBJ2-1, with 14 bases matching TRBD2. The V gene's germline CDR1 is SGDLS and CDR2 YYNGEE. J was trimmed by 9 bases and V by 3 bases; bases with no gene match: 5. The CDR3 consists of 15 residues. The CDR3 is CASSATSGGAGEQFF. For the CDR3, the DNA is TGTGCCAGCAGCGCGACTAGCGGGGGGGCCGGTGAGCAGTTCTTC.

The chain has TRBV27 and TRBJ2-5; TRBD2 agrees at 10 bases. V dropped 6 bases and J dropped 2; count of bases not matched to a gene: 6. CDR3 length equals 15 residues. CDR1 is MNHEY, CDR2 SMNVEV, per germline (reference sequence). CDR3 coding DNA: TGTGCCAGCAGAAAGGAGACTAGCGGGCAAGAGACCCAGTACTTC. Translating gives CASRKETSGQETQYF.

This clone showed up just a few times. DNA of the CDR3: TGTGCCAGCAGCTTATTAGCTCTACAGGGGCGACACACCGGGGAGCTGTTTTTT. It yields the protein CASSLLALQGRHTGELFF. V usage is TRBV7-6 and J usage is TRBJ2-2, with 7 bases matching TRBD1. CDR1 SGHVS and CDR2 FNYEAQ come from the germline V gene. J lost 3 bases, V lost 2 bases, and 12 bases had no gene match. The length of the CDR3 is 18 residues.